The 12 T cell receptor beta chains below all came from one sample that was sequenced in a study of cytomegalovirus exposure and HLA in healthy donors (dated by TCRdb to 2015 to 2018). Preparation of the library involved the immunoSEQ multiplex PCR assay. A mixture of 60 forward primers for TCR Vbeta segments and 13 reverse primers for TCR Jbeta segments was used in the multiplex PCR. TCRdb stores this immuneACCESS table with in-frame sequences only. Part of the clones is absent; in the studies checked, under half of the shortfall reflects unresolved V genes, and no reason is known for the rest. The table for this sample lists more than 70,000 clones; 76% of them were counted only once. The top ten clonotypes cover approximately 5.3% of the sample. The sequenced sample consisted of PBMCs. The receptors here all came from a man in his thirties or forties in good health and CMV-seropositive.

The V call is TRBV5-1, the J call TRBJ1-1; D gene uncertain. Germline CDR1 reads SGHRS; CDR2 reads YFSETQ. Trimming took off 0 bases at V and 0 bases at J, with 9 bases between the two ends. CDR3 size: 15 residues. This CDR3 reads CASSLGQIMNTEAFF. The CDR3 coding sequence is TGCGCCAGCAGCTTGGGGCAGATAATGAACACTGAAGCTTTCTTT.

This chain links TRBV7-2 with TRBJ2-4; 13 nucleotides line up with TRBD2. The CDR3 loop spans 18 amino acids. Germline lookup yields CDR1 SGHTA and CDR2 FQGNSA. The V gene end was trimmed by 4 bases and the J gene end by 0 bases; junction bases not matched to a gene: 6. The CDR3 DNA follows: TGTGCCAGCAGCTCGGGACTAGCGGGGATACTAGCCAAAAACATTCAGTACTTC. Its translation: CASSSGLAGILAKNIQYF.

The CDR3 loop is CASSSVGQHSNQPQHF. The CDR3 DNA reads TGTGCCAGTAGTAGCGTCGGACAGCATAGCAATCAGCCCCAGCATTTT. This rearrangement joins TRBV19 to TRBJ1-5; D perhaps matches TRBD1 (6 bases). The CDR3 loop spans 16 amino acids. Germline V gene sequence: CDR1 LNHDA, CDR2 SQIVND (reference sequence). The ends were cut back, 4 bases at V and 0 bases at J, with 13 bases in the middle.

The rearrangement uses TRBV7-9 and TRBJ1-3; D not certain. This CDR3 is built from 13 residues. Looked up from germline, CDR1 is SEHNR and CDR2 is FQNEAQ (reference sequence). Between the trimmed V and J ends, which lost 4 bases and 0 bases, there was a span of 4 bases. The CDR3 region is CASSSVSGNTIYF. The CDR3 region has the DNA TGTGCCAGCAGCTCCGTCTCTGGAAACACCATATATTTT. Looking up the rest from reference TRBV7-9 and TRBJ1-3 gives the full variable domain: DTGVSQNPRHKITKRGQNVTFRCDPISEHNRLYWYRQTLGQGPEFLTYFQNEAQLEKSRLLSDRFSAERPKGSFSTLEIQRTEQGDSAMYLCASSSVSGNTIYFGEGSWLTVV.

V is TRBV14 and J is TRBJ2-1, with 7 bases fitting TRBD1. The CDR3 has 15 amino acids. CDR1 is SGHDN and CDR2 is FVKESK in the germline V gene. After removal of 4 bases from V and 1 base from J, the junction contained 4 bases not matched to a gene. CDR3 DNA sequence: TGTGCCAGCAGCCGCAACAGGGGATCCTACAATGAGCAGTTCTTC. It is translated as CASSRNRGSYNEQFF.

The J gene is TRBJ1-5, the V gene TRBV6-5; D gene unclear. The CDR3 extends over 13 amino acids. Between the trimmed V and J ends, which lost 5 bases and 6 bases, there was a span of 11 bases. In germline, CDR1 is MNHEY, CDR2 SVGAGI. As DNA, the CDR3 is TGTGCCAGCAGTCCTAATCCGGGTCAGCCCCAGCATTTT. Amino acid sequence: CASSPNPGQPQHF.

The chain combines TRBV5-5 with TRBJ2-7; 7 nucleotides match TRBD2. The CDR3 spans 14 residues. V lost 5 bases to trimming and J lost 3 bases; unmatched junction nucleotides: 8. The germline gives CDR1 SGHKS, CDR2 YYEKEE (reference sequence). CDR3 region: CASSHTGGFYEQYF. The CDR3 coding sequence is TGTGCCAGCAGTCACACCGGGGGGTTCTACGAGCAGTACTTC.

J is TRBJ1-2 and V is TRBV29-1, with D hard to call. The V and J ends lost 7 bases and 0 bases respectively, with 9 bases between them. Germline CDR1 is SQVTM and CDR2 is ANQGSEA. There are 12 residues in the CDR3. In DNA, the CDR3 is TGCAGCGGGGCAGAATCTAACTATGGCTACACCTTC. Its protein is CSGAESNYGYTF.

The count of this clone is one. The chain joins TRBV7-2 to TRBJ1-1; 7 bases map to TRBD1. The junction had 5 bases not matched to a gene; V was cut back by 3 bases and J by 1 base. Germline loops: CDR1 SGHTA, CDR2 FQGNSA. The CDR3 totals 15 residues. DNA of the CDR3: TGTGCCAGCAGCTTCGACAGGGTCGAGAACACTGAAGCTTTCTTT. It encodes CASSFDRVENTEAFF.

The chain combines TRBV28 with TRBJ2-7, with 14 bases that match TRBD2. The CDR3 spans 17 residues. Germline loops: CDR1 MDHEN, CDR2 SYDVKM. Trimming removed 5 bases from V and 7 bases from J; junction bases left unmatched: 13. The chain's CDR3 is CASSPQTSGRAEWEQYF. The DNA of the CDR3 is TGTGCCAGCAGTCCCCAGACTAGCGGGAGGGCCGAGTGGGAGCAGTACTTC. Full variable domain (outside the CDR3, taken from reference TRBV28 and TRBJ2-7): DVKVTQSSRYLVKRTGEKVFLECVQDMDHENMFWYRQDPGLGLRLIYFSYDVKMKEKGDIPEGYSVSREKKERFSLILESASTNQTSMYLCASSPQTSGRAEWEQYFGPGTRLTVT.

The chain is built from TRBV27 and TRBJ1-5; the D is unclear. Germline V gene data show CDR1 as MNHEY and CDR2 as SMNVEV (reference sequence). Trimming pared 5 bases from V and 2 bases from J, leaving 13 bases between. This CDR3 comprises 15 residues. The CDR3 DNA sequence: TGTGCCAGCAGTCCGGGAGGGAGGCGCAATCAGCCCCAGCATTTT. Translating gives CASSPGGRRNQPQHF.

This clone was counted between two and nine times. V usage is TRBV6-6 and J usage is TRBJ1-1, with no clear D. There are 13 residues in the CDR3. Germline V gives CDR1 MNHNY, CDR2 SVGAGI (reference sequence). Trimming left V 7 bases short and J 3 bases short, with 12 bases between. The CDR3 sequence is CASTLHGDTEAFF. CDR3 DNA: TGTGCCAGCACCTTACACGGGGACACTGAAGCTTTCTTT.